This T cell receptor beta chain appears in the sequencing data of a study of beta chain features in type 1 diabetes (dated by TCRdb to the late 2010s). At the level of the whole study: Patients and healthy donors did not differ in mean age, gender distribution, total cell number or subset yield. Across all samples, around 100 million sorted cells were examined, and cell number per subset correlated strongly with RNA yield. In the study, recently diagnosed type 1 diabetes patients and matched healthy donors were compared on the TCRB repertoires of their sorted circulating CD4+ T cell subsets. Whereas all 30 or so donors provided naive and central memory subsets, regulatory and stem cell-like memory subsets were isolated from just 8 patients and roughly 8 healthy donors.

V loses 2 bases at its end and J loses 9 bases; junction bases beyond the gene matches: 0. From cysteine to phenylalanine, the CDR3 is 11 amino acids long. CDR3 DNA is the only sequence kept; it has 33 bases, read in frame from the first base. Based on the germline V gene, the CDR1 and CDR2 sequences are LGHNT and FRNRAP. This clone was recorded a few times. Its antigen is unknown. The input lacks base qualities; no much larger clone sits a single base away. Each donor gave one peripheral blood draw, averaging roughly 100 mL, which was collected into heparinised tubes. Naive, central memory, regulatory and stem cell-like memory CD4+ T cells were sorted on a BD FACSAria II using a panel including CD45RO, CCR7, CD25, CD127, CD95 and CD27. Purity was above 95% for every sorted population. PBMCs were isolated immediately by Lymphoprep density gradient centrifugation and stained directly without culture. So that batch effects would be minimized, each experiment stained and sorted samples in pairs, pairing one healthy donor with one patient.

The entire isolated RNA was reverse transcribed using the High Capacity cDNA Reverse Transcription Kit, and thus expressed TCRB transcripts were sequenced. Deep immunoSEQ sequencing was performed on naive, central memory and regulatory T cell samples, with an average of around 3.5 million total reads per sample. Sorted cells were lysed in RLT buffer and RNA was extracted with DNase-treated RNeasy Micro or Mini kits, depending on cell number. Each cell subset was processed separately to prevent cross-contamination, with patient and healthy donor samples processed together. Using the immunoSEQ multiplex PCR, TCRB sequences were amplified from cDNA into 87-bp fragments spanning the CDR3 region. The amplicons were sequenced using the Illumina HiSeq platform. From the authors' description of their analysis: Synthetic template baselines were used to correct PCR bias computationally, reads within Hamming distance 2 were collapsed, and singletons that could not be merged were discarded. Reads were aligned to IMGT to assign V, D and J genes, CDR3 length, and insertions or deletions at six rearrangement sites. Within each subset, clonotype counts were normalized to the number of sorted cells before true diversity and Gini coefficients were calculated with the tcR R package. The overlap coefficient, calculated on TCRB nucleotide sequences, was used to measure repertoire sharing. As a proxy for the pre-selection repertoire, out-of-frame TCRB sequences from naive cells were analyzed. TCRdb obtained this table from immuneACCESS and retained in-frame rearrangements with V and J assigned. These tables miss some clones; where compared with another copy, unresolved V genes account for less than half of the shortfall, and the remainder is unexplained. D and trimming come from the DNA, and the V and J calls and clone size come from that table. The sample includes around 310,000 clones, with approximately 15% observed a single time. About 0.016% of the sample is held by the ten biggest clonotypes.

The study at large found these results: Because the HLA sub-analyses included only small numbers of individuals, any influence of HLA type on TCRB rearrangement was left unresolved. PCR might favor shorter templates, but patient and control samples were amplified and corrected together, so any skew would affect both groups equally. At VDJ recombination sites, patients with type 1 diabetes made fewer insertions and deleted more nucleotides, a pattern implying thymic rearrangement abnormalities. Because cDNA was sequenced instead of genomic DNA, activated cells with high expression could be over-represented, although the groups did not differ in activation or CD3 levels. Naive, central memory and regulatory TCRB repertoires appeared more similar among patients than among healthy donors. A moderate but significant shortening of TCRB CDR3 length was observed in type 1 diabetes patients in all four CD4+ subsets.

The chain couples TRBV12-5 to TRBJ2-5, with 7 central nucleotides matching TRBD1. The receptor comes from a woman between 18 and 30 years old with type 1 diabetes. Sequenced material: naive CD4+ T cells from blood. This specimen's cell subset or site label, interpreted: true naive CD4+ T cells. The nucleotides read TGTGCTAGTGGTTTGACAGGGGCCCAGTACTTC. Translated, it gives CASGLTGAQYF.